Following are 30 T cell receptor beta chains from one sample sequenced in a study of blood T cell repertoires in COVID-19. Generated by immunoSEQ multiplex PCR, the TCRdb table keeps only in-frame clones and is missing some. The sample includes under 300,000 clones, about 85% of them seen just once. What was sequenced was peripheral blood. These receptors all come from a human donor in a cohort sampled during active COVID-19.

V gene TRBV2 combines with J gene TRBJ2-3; D gene unclear. The V and J ends lost 4 bases and 6 bases respectively, with 17 bases between them. This CDR3 has 15 residues. The germline V gene has CDR1 SNHLY and CDR2 FYNNEI. CDR3 in amino acids: CASSVEAIQADTQYF. CDR3 coding DNA: TGTGCCAGCAGTGTCGAAGCTATTCAGGCGGATACGCAGTATTTT. The whole variable domain, remainder taken from reference TRBV2 and TRBJ2-3, is EPEVTQTPSHQVTQMGQEVILRCVPISNHLYFYWYRQILGQKVEFLVSFYNNEISEKSEIFDDQFSVERPDGSNFTLKIRSTKLEDSAMYFCASSVEAIQADTQYFGPGTRLTVL.

This clone has a single count. The DNA for the CDR3 is TGCAGCGTCGTAGCGGGAGTGAACACCGGGGAGCTGTTTTTT. It is translated as CSVVAGVNTGELFF. The chain is built from TRBV29-1 and TRBJ2-2, with 9 bases aligning to TRBD2. The V segment lost 6 bases and the J segment 1 base; nucleotides outside the gene matches: 3. Per the germline V gene, CDR1 is SQVTM and CDR2 is ANQGSEA. This CDR3 has 14 residues.

This chain links TRBV5-8 with TRBJ2-3, with 7 bases that match TRBD2. Losses at the gene ends were 4 bases for V and 4 bases for J; bases not matched to a gene: 12. Germline-derived CDR1 and CDR2 are SGHTS and YDEGEE. The CDR3 contains 16 residues. CDR3: CASSRSSGRHSDTQYF. The CDR3, as DNA: TGTGCCAGCAGCCGCTCTAGCGGAAGGCACTCAGATACGCAGTATTTT.

This clone occurred a few times. J is TRBJ1-6 and V is TRBV6-5; the D is unclear. Germline CDR1 is MNHEY and CDR2 is SVGAGI. This CDR3 has 13 amino acids. The ends were cut back, 6 bases at V and 7 bases at J, with 10 bases in the middle. The CDR3 protein is CASRRRSNSPLHF. The CDR3 DNA is TGTGCCAGCAGGCGACGGAGCAATTCACCCCTCCACTTT.

This chain joins TRBV7-9 and TRBJ2-7; D uncertain. Trimming left V 1 base short and J 2 bases short, with 12 bases between. Germline values: CDR1 SEHNR, CDR2 FQNEAQ (reference sequence). CDR3 length equals 15 residues. CDR3 nucleotides: TGTGCCAGCAGCTTAGGTGGTTCCTCTACCTACGAGCAGTACTTC. The encoded protein is CASSLGGSSTYEQYF. The full variable domain, with the rest looked up from reference TRBV7-9 and TRBJ2-7, is DTGVSQNPRHKITKRGQNVTFRCDPISEHNRLYWYRQTLGQGPEFLTYFQNEAQLEKSRLLSDRFSAERPKGSFSTLEIQRTEQGDSAMYLCASSLGGSSTYEQYFGPGTRLTVT.

The V call is TRBV7-2, the J call TRBJ2-1, with 7 bases that match TRBD2. This CDR3 is built from 14 residues. V lost 3 bases and J lost 6; bases outside the gene matches: 5. Germline V gene lookup returns CDR1 SGHTA and CDR2 FQGNSA. CDR3 DNA sequence: TGTGCCAGCAGCTTTGGACTAGTCTCCAATGAGCAGTTCTTC. Amino acids: CASSFGLVSNEQFF.

This clone was recorded only once. The genes are TRBV19 and TRBJ2-3; D possibly corresponds to TRBD2 (5 bases). V was cut by 3 bases and J by 5 bases, with 15 bases left in between. Germline CDR1 reads LNHDA; CDR2 reads SQIVND (reference sequence). The CDR3 consists of 15 residues. The CDR3 sequence: CASSISGFGVDTQYF. Written as DNA, the CDR3 is TGTGCCAGTAGTATCTCCGGGTTCGGGGTAGATACGCAGTATTTT.

The rearrangement joins TRBV3-1 (or the pseudogene TRBV3-2) to TRBJ1-2; D may be TRBD1 (5 bases). This CDR3 contains 15 residues. Germline assignment: CDR1 LGHDT and CDR2 YNNKEL (reference sequence). Trimming removed 1 base at V and 8 bases at J, with 17 bases between. The CDR3 spells CASSQVPTRGEGYTF. Here the CDR3 DNA reads TGTGCCAGCAGCCAAGTCCCGACCCGGGGGGAAGGCTACACCTTC.

This clone has a handful of counts. The J gene is TRBJ2-1, the V gene TRBV11-2; a possible D gene is TRBD1 (5 bases). Germline-derived CDR1 and CDR2 are SGHAT and FQNNGV. CDR3 size: 15 residues. Deletions cut 1 base from V and 10 bases from J, with 17 bases between. CDR3 sequence reads: CASSLGGNRNREQFF. CDR3 coding DNA: TGTGCCAGCAGCTTAGGGGGTAATCGGAACAGGGAGCAGTTCTTC.

V and J are TRBV7-2 and TRBJ1-5, with no clear D. This CDR3 spans 14 amino acids. Trimming removed 1 base from V and 7 bases from J, with 11 bases in between. From germline, CDR1 is SGHTA and CDR2 FQGNSA. As DNA, the CDR3 is TGTGCCAGCAGCTTAGGAGGTTACAAGCAGCCCCAGCATTTT. Translating gives CASSLGGYKQPQHF.

The gene calls are TRBV6-5 and TRBJ2-4, with 8 bases that match TRBD1. The CDR3 has 14 amino acids. J gave up 4 bases and V 6 bases, and 5 bases lay outside the gene matches. CDR1 MNHEY and CDR2 SVGAGI come from the germline V gene. Here the CDR3 reads CASRMDREKNIQYF. CDR3 nucleotides: TGTGCCAGCAGGATGGACAGGGAGAAAAACATTCAGTACTTC.

The chain links TRBV6-5 to TRBJ1-2, with 12 positions matching TRBD1. The length of the CDR3 is 15 residues. The V segment lost 5 bases and the J segment 4 bases; nucleotides outside the gene matches: 5. Germline V gene lookup returns CDR1 MNHEY and CDR2 SVGAGI. In DNA, the CDR3 is TGTGCCAGCAGTAACCGGGACAGGGGGCTCTATGGCTACACCTTC. Translated, it gives CASSNRDRGLYGYTF.

This clone was detected a few times. The chain joins TRBV7-9 to TRBJ2-1; 7 bases agree with TRBD1. The V and J ends lost 5 bases and 2 bases, in that order; junction bases with no gene match: 6. This CDR3 has 15 amino acids. The germline CDR1 and CDR2 sequences are SEHNR and FQNEAQ (reference sequence). The CDR3 DNA sequence: TGTGCCAGCAGCCCTAGGGACAGAACCTACAATGAGCAGTTCTTC. Amino acid sequence: CASSPRDRTYNEQFF.

The genes are TRBV29-1 and TRBJ1-1, with 8 bases lining up with TRBD1. CDR1 and CDR2 (germline): SQVTM, ANQGSEA. V lost 6 bases to trimming and J lost 6 bases; unmatched junction nucleotides: 6. This CDR3 has 12 amino acids. CDR3 sequence (DNA): TGCAGCGTCCAACTGACAGGGGCTGAAGCTTTCTTT. As protein: CSVQLTGAEAFF.

The chain employs TRBV7-2 and TRBJ2-7; 8 nucleotides align to TRBD1. The CDR3 totals 15 residues. The germline V gene encodes CDR1 SGHTA and CDR2 FQGNSA. Trimming took 4 bases from V and 5 from J; bases not matched to a gene: 10. In DNA form, the CDR3 reads TGTGCCAGCAGCTCAGCCGGGACAGGAGGTCACGAGCAGTACTTC. Its translation: CASSSAGTGGHEQYF. The variable domain in full, completed from reference TRBV7-2 and TRBJ2-7, reads GAGVSQSPSNKVTEKGKDVELRCDPISGHTALYWYRQSLGQGLEFLIYFQGNSAPDKSGLPSDRFSAERTGGSVSTLTIQRTQQEDSAVYLCASSSAGTGGHEQYFGPGTRLTVT.

This rearrangement joins TRBV6-2 or TRBV6-3 to TRBJ2-7; TRBD1 might be the D (5 bases). The V gene's germline CDR1 is MNHEY and CDR2 SVGEGT. Trimming stripped 5 bases from V and 3 bases from J, with 11 bases between. The length of the CDR3 is 13 residues. This CDR3 is CASSGARRYEQYF. The CDR3 DNA follows: TGTGCCAGCAGTGGGGCCAGACGCTACGAGCAGTACTTC.

The chain combines TRBV2 with TRBJ2-6; D is uncertain. In germline, CDR1 is SNHLY, CDR2 FYNNEI. The CDR3 runs to 17 residues. The V gene lost 7 bases and the J gene lost 0 bases, with 16 bases spanning the gap. The CDR3: CASTPARLRSGANVLTF. CDR3 nucleotide sequence: TGTGCCAGCACCCCCGCCAGGTTACGCTCTGGGGCCAACGTCCTGACTTTC.

The V and J genes are TRBV5-1 and TRBJ1-2, with D hard to call. The germline V gene encodes CDR1 SGHRS and CDR2 YFSETQ. Trimming left V 2 bases short and J 7 bases short, with 15 bases between. There are 14 residues in the CDR3. CDR3 coding DNA: TGCGCCAGCAGCTTCCTCCCTGGGCCTTTTGGCTACACCTTC. This sequence encodes CASSFLPGPFGYTF.

This chain uses TRBV5-6 with TRBJ2-3; D call uncertain. This CDR3 contains 14 residues. Germline loops: CDR1 SGHDT, CDR2 YYEEEE. V was trimmed by 1 base and J by 4 bases, leaving 10 bases between them. The CDR3 loop is CASSLSRSSDTQYF. CDR3 in DNA: TGTGCCAGCAGCTTGTCTAGGAGCTCAGATACGCAGTATTTT.

The chain recombines TRBV30 with TRBJ2-1, with 13 bases lining up with TRBD2. This CDR3 is built from 15 residues. The V gene's germline CDR1 is GTSNPN and CDR2 SVGIG (reference sequence). The V and J ends lost 3 bases and 11 bases, in that order; junction bases with no gene match: 10. In DNA form, the CDR3 reads TGTGCCTGGAGCCAACCCCCGGGACTAGCGGGAAAGCAGTTCTTC. The encoded protein is CAWSQPPGLAGKQFF.

This clone came up a few times. The genes are TRBV12-3 or TRBV12-4 and TRBJ2-5; D call uncertain. This CDR3 is built from 12 residues. The germline V and J ends were trimmed by 6 bases and 5 bases, with 10 bases remaining between them. The CDR3 is CASSTSRETQYF. The CDR3 region has the DNA TGTGCCAGCAGCACCTCGCGGGAGACCCAGTACTTC.

The chain carries TRBV27 and TRBJ2-2; 12 bases are shared with TRBD1. This CDR3 has 16 amino acids. Germline CDR1 reads MNHEY; CDR2 reads SMNVEV (reference sequence). With V trimmed by 5 bases and J by 7 bases, 8 bases remained unmatched. In DNA, the CDR3 is TGTGCCAGCAGTGGAACGGGACAGGGGGCGGTCGGGGAGCTGTTTTTT. Its translation: CASSGTGQGAVGELFF.

The J gene is TRBJ2-2, the V gene TRBV7-2, with 11 bases lining up with TRBD2. This CDR3 has 15 amino acids. V lost 5 bases and J lost 4; bases outside the gene matches: 3. Germline CDR1 SGHTA, CDR2 FQGNSA. The CDR3 region is CASSPTSGSTGELFF. The CDR3 bases are TGTGCCAGCAGCCCTACTAGCGGGAGCACCGGGGAGCTGTTTTTT.

V gene TRBV18 combines with J gene TRBJ1-3; D is ambiguous. This CDR3 comprises 15 residues. V lost 2 bases to trimming and J lost 0 bases, with 8 bases between them. Germline V gives CDR1 KGHSH, CDR2 LQKENI. CDR3 DNA: TGTGCCAGCTCACCAACAACCCTCTCTGGAAACACCATATATTTT. The encoded protein is CASSPTTLSGNTIYF.

The chain uses TRBV12-5 and TRBJ2-7; D is unclear. This CDR3 contains 15 residues. The germline V gene has CDR1 LGHNT and CDR2 FRNRAP. Trimming took 7 bases from V and 5 from J, leaving 21 bases between them. CDR3: CASAPPNPTAHEQYF. The CDR3 bases are TGTGCTAGTGCCCCTCCAAACCCAACAGCCCACGAGCAGTACTTC.

This clone was observed a single time. The CDR3 here is CASSQGGRTIYF. For the CDR3, the DNA is TGTGCCAGCAGCCAAGGAGGCCGCACCATATATTTT. The chain joins TRBV3-1 (or the pseudogene TRBV3-2) to TRBJ1-3; D is unresolved. Germline V gene sequence: CDR1 LGHDT, CDR2 YNNKEL (reference sequence). The CDR3 consists of 12 residues. The V and J ends lost 1 base and 9 bases respectively, with 7 bases between them.

This chain connects TRBV7-9 to TRBJ2-5; TRBD1 matches 7 bases. The CDR3 has 16 residues. V dropped 4 bases and J dropped 0; count of bases not matched to a gene: 8. The germline CDR1 and CDR2 sequences are SEHNR and FQNEAQ (reference sequence). CDR3 residues: CASSSHRGTYQETQYF. The CDR3 DNA reads TGTGCCAGCAGCTCGCACAGGGGTACGTACCAAGAGACCCAGTACTTC.

The chain carries TRBV18 and TRBJ1-5, with D uncertain. V lost 5 bases and J lost 7, with 12 bases in between. This CDR3 has 13 residues. The germline V gene encodes CDR1 KGHSH and CDR2 LQKENI. CDR3 residues: CASSVADSQPQHF. CDR3 coding DNA: TGTGCCAGCTCAGTGGCAGACTCCCAGCCCCAGCATTTT.

The chain combines TRBV7-9 with TRBJ2-6; weak D call: TRBD2 (6 bases). CDR1 and CDR2 from the germline V gene are SEHNR and FQNEAQ (reference sequence). CDR3 length: 16 residues. Between the trimmed V and J ends, which lost 0 bases and 3 bases, there was a span of 9 bases. The CDR3 loop reads CASSLALASGANVLTF. CDR3 in DNA: TGTGCCAGCAGCTTAGCCCTAGCGAGTGGGGCCAACGTCCTGACTTTC.

The chain uses TRBV7-2 and TRBJ1-2; 7 bases are a match to TRBD1. CDR3 length: 13 amino acids. The V segment lost 5 bases and the J segment 2 bases; nucleotides outside the gene matches: 2. The germline V gene has CDR1 SGHTA and CDR2 FQGNSA. The CDR3 spells CASSRGQNYGYTF. CDR3 DNA: TGTGCCAGCAGCCGGGGACAGAACTATGGCTACACCTTC.